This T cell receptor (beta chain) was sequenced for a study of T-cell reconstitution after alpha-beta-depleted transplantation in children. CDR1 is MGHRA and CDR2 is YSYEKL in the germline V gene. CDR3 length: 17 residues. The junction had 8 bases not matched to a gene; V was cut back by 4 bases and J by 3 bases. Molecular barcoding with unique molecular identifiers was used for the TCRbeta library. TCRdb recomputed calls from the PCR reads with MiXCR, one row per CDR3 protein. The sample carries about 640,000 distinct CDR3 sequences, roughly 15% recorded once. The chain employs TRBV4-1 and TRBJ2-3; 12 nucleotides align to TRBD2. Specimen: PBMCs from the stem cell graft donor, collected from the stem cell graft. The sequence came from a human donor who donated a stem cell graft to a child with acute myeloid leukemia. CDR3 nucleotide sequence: TGCGCCAGCAGCCGATATTTTGGGACTAGCGGGACAGATACGCAGTATTTT. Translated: CASSRYFGTSGTDTQYF.